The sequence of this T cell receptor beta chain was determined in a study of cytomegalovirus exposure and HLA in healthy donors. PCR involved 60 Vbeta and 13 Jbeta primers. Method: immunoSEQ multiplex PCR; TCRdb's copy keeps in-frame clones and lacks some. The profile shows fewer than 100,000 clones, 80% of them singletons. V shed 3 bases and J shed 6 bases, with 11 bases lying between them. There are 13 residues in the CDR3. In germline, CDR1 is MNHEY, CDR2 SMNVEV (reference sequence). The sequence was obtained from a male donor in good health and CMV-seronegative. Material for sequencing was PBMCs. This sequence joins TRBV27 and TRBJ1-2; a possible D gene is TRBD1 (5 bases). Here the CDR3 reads CASSLGQGNGYTF. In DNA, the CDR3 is TGTGCCAGCAGTTTGGGCCAGGGAAATGGCTACACCTTC.